This TCR beta chain was sequenced in a study of blood T cell repertoires in COVID-19. At the level of the study: In each case, the material was cDNA or gDNA derived from T cells, B-cell-depleted T cells, or PBMCs.

Deletions cut 4 bases from V and 5 bases from J, with 11 bases between. This CDR3 is 14 amino acids long. Looked up from germline, CDR1 is LGHNA and CDR2 is YNFKEQ. Original analysis: The authors estimated nucleated cell counts from reference gene primer amplification. The protocol was immunoSEQ multiplex PCR, while the TCRdb copy is restricted to in-frame clones and leaves out a portion. D and trimming come from the DNA, and the V and J calls and clone size come from that table. Of nearly 300,000 clones in the sample, around 88% are singletons; the top ten hold 6.9%. The chain has TRBV4-2 and TRBJ1-4; D perhaps matches TRBD1 (6 bases). This receptor was obtained from a woman aged 25 to 39 who had recovered from COVID-19. Sequencing input: peripheral blood. In nucleotides, the CDR3 is TGTGCCAGCAGCCGTGACAGGCCCAATGAAAAACTGTTTTTT. It is translated as CASSRDRPNEKLFF.